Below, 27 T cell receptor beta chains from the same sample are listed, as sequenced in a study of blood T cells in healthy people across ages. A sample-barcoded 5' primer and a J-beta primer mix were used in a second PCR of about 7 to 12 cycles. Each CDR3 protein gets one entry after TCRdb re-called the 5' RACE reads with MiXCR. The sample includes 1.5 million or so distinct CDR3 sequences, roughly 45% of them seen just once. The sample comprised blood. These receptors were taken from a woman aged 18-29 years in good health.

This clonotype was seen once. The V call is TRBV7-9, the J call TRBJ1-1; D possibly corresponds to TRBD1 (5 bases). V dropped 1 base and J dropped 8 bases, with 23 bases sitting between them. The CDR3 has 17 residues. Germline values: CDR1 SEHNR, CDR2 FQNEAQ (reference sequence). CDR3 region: CASSLVGAPGPRPEAFF. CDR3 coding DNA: TGTGCCAGCAGCTTAGTAGGGGCACCGGGGCCTCGCCCAGAAGCTTTCTTT. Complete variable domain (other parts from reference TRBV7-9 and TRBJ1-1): DTGVSQNPRHKITKRGQNVTFRCDPISEHNRLYWYRQTLGQGPEFLTYFQNEAQLEKSRLLSDRFSAERPKGSFSTLEIQRTEQGDSAMYLCASSLVGAPGPRPEAFFGQGTRLTVV.

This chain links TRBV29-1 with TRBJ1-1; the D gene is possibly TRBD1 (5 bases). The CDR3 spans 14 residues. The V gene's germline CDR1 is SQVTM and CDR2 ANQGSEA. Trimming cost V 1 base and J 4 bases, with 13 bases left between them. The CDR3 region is CSVEGFARGTEAFF. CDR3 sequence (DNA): TGCAGCGTTGAAGGTTTTGCGAGGGGCACTGAAGCTTTCTTT.

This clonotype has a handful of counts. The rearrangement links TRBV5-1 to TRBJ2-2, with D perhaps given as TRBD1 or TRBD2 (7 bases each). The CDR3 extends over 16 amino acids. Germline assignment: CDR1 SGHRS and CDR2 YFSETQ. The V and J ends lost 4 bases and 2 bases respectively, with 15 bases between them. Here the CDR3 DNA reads TGCGCCAGCAGCCGACAGGGAGGGGAAAACACCGGGGAGCTGTTTTTT. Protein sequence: CASSRQGGENTGELFF.

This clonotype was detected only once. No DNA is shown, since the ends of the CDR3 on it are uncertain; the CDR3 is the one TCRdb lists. CDR3 sequence reads: CASSSSDDSYEQYF. This rearrangement joins TRBV12-3 or TRBV12-4 to TRBJ2-7. The CDR3 spans 14 residues, counting both ends.

CDR3 region: CATSDPGTGNTEAFF. Written as DNA, the CDR3 is TGTGCCACCAGTGACCCAGGGACAGGGAACACTGAAGCTTTCTTT. The genes are TRBV24-1 and TRBJ1-1; 8 nucleotides line up with TRBD1. The junction had 4 bases not matched to a gene; V was cut back by 4 bases and J by 1 base. Germline CDR1 is KGHDR and CDR2 is SFDVKD. The CDR3 totals 15 residues.

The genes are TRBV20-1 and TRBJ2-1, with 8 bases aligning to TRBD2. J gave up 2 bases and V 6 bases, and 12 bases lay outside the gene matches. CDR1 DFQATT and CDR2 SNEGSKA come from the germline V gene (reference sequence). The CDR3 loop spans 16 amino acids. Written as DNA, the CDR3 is TGCAGTGCCGGCGGGGGGTACGGGGGAACCTACAATGAGCAGTTCTTC. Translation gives CSAGGGYGGTYNEQFF.

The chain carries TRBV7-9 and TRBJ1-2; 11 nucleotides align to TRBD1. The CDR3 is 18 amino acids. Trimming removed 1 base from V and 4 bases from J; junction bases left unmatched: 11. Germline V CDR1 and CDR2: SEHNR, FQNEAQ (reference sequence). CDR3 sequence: CASSLGGTGGVNRYGYTF. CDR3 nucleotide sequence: TGTGCCAGCAGCTTAGGTGGGACAGGGGGAGTAAATCGCTATGGCTACACCTTC. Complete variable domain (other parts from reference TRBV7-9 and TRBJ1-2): DTGVSQNPRHKITKRGQNVTFRCDPISEHNRLYWYRQTLGQGPEFLTYFQNEAQLEKSRLLSDRFSAERPKGSFSTLEIQRTEQGDSAMYLCASSLGGTGGVNRYGYTFGSGTRLTVV.

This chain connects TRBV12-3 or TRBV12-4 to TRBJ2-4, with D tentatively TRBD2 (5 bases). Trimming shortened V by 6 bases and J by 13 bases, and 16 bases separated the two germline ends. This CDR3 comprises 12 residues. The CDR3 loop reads CASSRSKGEQYF. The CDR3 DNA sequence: TGTGCCAGCAGCCGAAGCAAGGGAGAGCAGTACTTC.

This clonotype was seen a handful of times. CDR3 sequence: CATSFRTGSGEKLFF. CDR3 nucleotides: TGTGCCACCAGCTTCCGGACAGGGAGTGGGGAAAAACTGTTTTTT. V gene TRBV15 combines with J gene TRBJ1-4; 8 nucleotides line up with TRBD1. V shed 5 bases, J shed 8 bases, and the junction held 10 bases outside the gene matches. The germline V gene has CDR1 LNHNV and CDR2 YYDKDF (reference sequence). The CDR3 loop spans 15 amino acids. Looking up the rest from reference TRBV15 and TRBJ1-4 gives the full variable domain: DAMVIQNPRYQVTQFGKPVTLSCSQTLNHNVMYWYQQKSSQAPKLLFHYYDKDFNNEADTPDNFQSRRPNTSFCFLDIRSPGLGDTAMYLCATSFRTGSGEKLFFGSGTQLSVL.

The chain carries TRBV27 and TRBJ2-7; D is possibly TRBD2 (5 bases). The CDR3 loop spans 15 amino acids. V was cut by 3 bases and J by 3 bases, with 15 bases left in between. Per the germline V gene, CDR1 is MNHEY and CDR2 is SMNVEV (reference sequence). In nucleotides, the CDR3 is TGTGCCAGCAGTTTGTTAGACGGACTTCACTACGAGCAGTACTTC. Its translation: CASSLLDGLHYEQYF.

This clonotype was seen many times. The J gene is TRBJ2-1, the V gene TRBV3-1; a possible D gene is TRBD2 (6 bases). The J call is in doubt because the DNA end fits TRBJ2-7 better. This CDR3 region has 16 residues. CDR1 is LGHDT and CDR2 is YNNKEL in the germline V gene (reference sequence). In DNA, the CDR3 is TGTGCCAGCAGCCCCGCCCAGGGACTCTACTACAATGAGCAGTACTTC. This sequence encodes CASSPAQGLYYNEQYF.

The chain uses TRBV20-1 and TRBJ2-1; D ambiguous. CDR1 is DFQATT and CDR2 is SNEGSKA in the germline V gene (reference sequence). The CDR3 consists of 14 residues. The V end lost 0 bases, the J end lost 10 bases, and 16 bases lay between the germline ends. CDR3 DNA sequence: TGCAGTGCTAGAGATCCCAGGAGCTCCTACGAGCAGTTCTTC. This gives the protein CSARDPRSSYEQFF.

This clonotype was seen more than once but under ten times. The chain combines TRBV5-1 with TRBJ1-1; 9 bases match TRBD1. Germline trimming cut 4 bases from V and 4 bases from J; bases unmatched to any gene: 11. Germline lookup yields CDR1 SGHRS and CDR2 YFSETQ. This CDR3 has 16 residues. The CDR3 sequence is CASSPPRTGASTEAFF. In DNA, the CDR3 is TGCGCCAGCAGCCCTCCCCGGACAGGGGCCAGCACTGAAGCTTTCTTT.

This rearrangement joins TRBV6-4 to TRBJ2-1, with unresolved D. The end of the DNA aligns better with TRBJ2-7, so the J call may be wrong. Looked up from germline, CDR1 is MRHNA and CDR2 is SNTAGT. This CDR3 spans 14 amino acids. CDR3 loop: CASSDLVPDHEQYF. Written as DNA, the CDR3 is TGTGCCAGCAGTGACCTAGTCCCCGACCATGAGCAGTACTTC.

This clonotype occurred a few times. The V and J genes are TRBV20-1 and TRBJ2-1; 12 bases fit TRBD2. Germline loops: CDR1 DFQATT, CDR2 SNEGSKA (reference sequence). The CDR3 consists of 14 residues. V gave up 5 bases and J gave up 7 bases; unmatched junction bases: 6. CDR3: CSAALAGGRNEQFF. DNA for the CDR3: TGCAGTGCTGCCCTAGCGGGGGGGAGGAATGAGCAGTTCTTC.

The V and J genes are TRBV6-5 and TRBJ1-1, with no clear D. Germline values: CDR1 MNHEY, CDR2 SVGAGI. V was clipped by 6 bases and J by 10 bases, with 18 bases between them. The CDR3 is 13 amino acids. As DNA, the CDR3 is TGTGCCAGCAGCCGCGGCACCTCAGGTGGAGCTTTCTTT. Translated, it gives CASSRGTSGGAFF.

CDR3 amino acids: CSVVGQENSYNEQFF. CDR3 coding DNA: TGCAGCGTCGTGGGACAGGAGAACTCCTACAATGAGCAGTTCTTC. The chain couples TRBV29-1 to TRBJ2-1; 8 bases agree with TRBD1. Germline values: CDR1 SQVTM, CDR2 ANQGSEA. Losses at the gene ends were 6 bases for V and 0 bases for J; bases not matched to a gene: 7. This CDR3 is 15 amino acids long.

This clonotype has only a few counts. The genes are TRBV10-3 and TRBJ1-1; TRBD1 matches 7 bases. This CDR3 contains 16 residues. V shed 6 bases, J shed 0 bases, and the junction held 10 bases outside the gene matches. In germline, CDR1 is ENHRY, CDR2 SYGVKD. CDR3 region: CAIRAGGPTMNTEAFF. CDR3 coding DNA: TGTGCCATCAGAGCAGGGGGACCAACGATGAACACTGAAGCTTTCTTT.

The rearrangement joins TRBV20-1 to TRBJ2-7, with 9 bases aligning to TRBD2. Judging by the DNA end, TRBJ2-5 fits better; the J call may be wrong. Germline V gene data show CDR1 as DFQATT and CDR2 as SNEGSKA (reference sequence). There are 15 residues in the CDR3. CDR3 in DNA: TGCAGTGCTAGAGTACCTAGCGGGATCAGTGAGACCCAGTACTTC. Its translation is CSARVPSGISETQYF.

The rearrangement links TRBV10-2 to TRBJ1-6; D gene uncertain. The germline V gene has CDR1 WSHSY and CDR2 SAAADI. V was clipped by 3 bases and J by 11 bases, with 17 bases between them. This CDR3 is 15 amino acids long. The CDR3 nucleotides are TGCGCCAGCAGTGATACAATCGGAGGCGAGACACCCCTCCACTTT. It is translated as CASSDTIGGETPLHF.

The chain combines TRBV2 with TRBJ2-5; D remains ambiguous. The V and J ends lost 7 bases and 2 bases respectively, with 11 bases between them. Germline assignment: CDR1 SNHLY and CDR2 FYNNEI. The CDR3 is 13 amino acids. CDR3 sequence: CASNWQEQETQYF. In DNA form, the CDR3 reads TGTGCCAGCAATTGGCAGGAGCAAGAGACCCAGTACTTC.

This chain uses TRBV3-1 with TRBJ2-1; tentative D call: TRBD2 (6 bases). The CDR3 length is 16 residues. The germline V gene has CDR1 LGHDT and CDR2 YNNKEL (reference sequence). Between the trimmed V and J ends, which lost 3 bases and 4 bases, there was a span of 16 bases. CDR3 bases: TGTGCCAGCAGCCACACCAGTCCGGGGGAATACAATGAGCAGTTCTTC. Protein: CASSHTSPGEYNEQFF.

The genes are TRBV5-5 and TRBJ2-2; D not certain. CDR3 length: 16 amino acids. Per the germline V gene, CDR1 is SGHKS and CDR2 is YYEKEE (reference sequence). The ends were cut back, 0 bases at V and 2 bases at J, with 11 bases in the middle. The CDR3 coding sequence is TGTGCCAGCAGCTTGGCGGTCGGCAGCAACACCGGGGAGCTGTTTTTT. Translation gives CASSLAVGSNTGELFF.

The CDR3, as DNA: TGTGCCAGCAGCTTAATTCCAGAAGGCACAGATACGCAGTATTTT. Its protein is CASSLIPEGTDTQYF. The V gene is TRBV7-3, the J gene TRBJ2-3; D not certain. Germline V gene sequence: CDR1 SGHTA, CDR2 FQGTGA. V was shortened by 1 base and J by 1 base, with 9 bases between the two germline ends. This CDR3 has 15 residues.

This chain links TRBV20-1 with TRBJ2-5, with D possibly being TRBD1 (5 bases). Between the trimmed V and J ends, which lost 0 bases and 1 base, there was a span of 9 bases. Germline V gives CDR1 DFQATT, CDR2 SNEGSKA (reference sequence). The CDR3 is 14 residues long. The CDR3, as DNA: TGCAGTGCTAGAGATGGGGCTACCCAAGAGACCCAGTACTTC. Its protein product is CSARDGATQETQYF.

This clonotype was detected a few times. DNA for the CDR3: TGTGCCAGCAGCTTAGGGACTACCAATGAGCAGTTCTTC. Translation: CASSLGTTNEQFF. V usage is TRBV7-3 and J usage is TRBJ2-1; TRBD2 matches at 7 bases. Per germline, CDR1 SGHTA and CDR2 FQGTGA. Trimming removed 2 bases from V and 6 bases from J; junction bases left unmatched: 1. CDR3 length equals 13 residues.

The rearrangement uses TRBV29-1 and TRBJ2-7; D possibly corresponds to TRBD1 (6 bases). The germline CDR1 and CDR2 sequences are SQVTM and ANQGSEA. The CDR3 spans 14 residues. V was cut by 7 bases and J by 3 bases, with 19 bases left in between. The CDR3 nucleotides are TGCAGCGCCACCGGGACAAGGGGGTTCTACGAGCAGTACTTC. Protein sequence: CSATGTRGFYEQYF.